These T cell receptor beta chains were read from a single sample in a study of blood T cell repertoires in COVID-19. Method: immunoSEQ multiplex PCR; TCRdb's copy keeps in-frame clones and lacks some. This table has fewer than 250,000 clones, around 86% appearing once. Sequencing input: PBMCs or T cells enriched from blood (not recorded which). The receptors come from a woman in her forties with acute COVID-19. Each CDR3 is given with its conserved first and last residue. A D gene is named only where the DNA matches it firmly. Not all rows give a size; the values are once, few, many and, for expanded clones, a class.

clone_size j_call d_call v_call cdr3_aa cdr3_nt
. TRBJ2-2 TRBD2 TRBV5-1 CASSLTSGRTGELFF TGCGCCAGCAGCTTGACTAGCGGGAGGACCGGGGAGCTGTTTTTT
. TRBJ2-7 . TRBV5-1 CASSFPGSYEQYF TGCGCCAGCAGCTTCCCGGGTTCCTACGAGCAGTACTTC
. TRBJ2-2 . TRBV4-1 CASSHPGGTNTGELFF TGCGCCAGCAGCCATCCGGGCGGGACGAACACCGGGGAGCTGTTTTTT
. TRBJ1-5 TRBD1 TRBV19 CASSYRDRDNQPQHF TGTGCCAGTAGTTACCGGGACAGGGACAATCAGCCCCAGCATTTT
few TRBJ2-1 . TRBV28 CASSVGNEQFF TGTGCCAGCTCGGTTGGCAATGAGCAGTTCTTC
once TRBJ2-1 TRBD1 TRBV19 CASSPFLGQGAHNEQFF TGTGCCAGTAGTCCCTTCCTCGGACAGGGGGCCCACAATGAGCAGTTCTTC
. TRBJ2-3 . TRBV7-9 CASSASGSTDTQYF TGTGCCAGCAGCGCCAGCGGGAGCACAGATACGCAGTATTTT
. TRBJ1-2 TRBD1 TRBV19 CASSNTDRANYGYTF TGTGCCAGTAGTAATACGGACAGGGCGAACTATGGCTACACCTTC
. TRBJ1-3 . TRBV11-2 CASSTSGGLGNTIYF TGTGCCAGCAGCACGAGCGGGGGGCTTGGAAACACCATATATTTT
. TRBJ1-6 TRBD1 TRBV10-3 CATGTGPSLHF TGTGCCACCGGGACAGGGCCGTCTCTCCACTTT
. TRBJ2-6 TRBD1 TRBV7-6 CASSPLQGEMSGANVLTF TGTGCCAGCAGCCCCTTACAGGGGGAAATGTCTGGGGCCAACGTCCTGACTTTC
. TRBJ2-2 . TRBV5-1 CASSLVQTRTGELFF TGCGCCAGCAGCTTGGTCCAGACGCGGACCGGGGAGCTGTTTTTT
. TRBJ1-2 TRBD1 TRBV18 CASSPGQGGPYGYTF TGTGCCAGCTCACCGGGACAGGGAGGTCCCTATGGCTACACCTTC
. TRBJ1-5 TRBD1 TRBV6-5 CASSSGGPGQPQHF TGTGCCAGCAGCTCAGGGGGACCGGGGCAGCCCCAGCATTTT
. TRBJ1-1 TRBD1 TRBV2 CASTYRGLSITEAFF TGTGCCAGCACCTACAGGGGGCTCTCAATAACTGAAGCTTTCTTT
. TRBJ2-1 . TRBV28 CASTPSGSSYNEQFF TGTGCCAGCACCCCAAGCGGCAGCTCCTACAATGAGCAGTTCTTC
few TRBJ1-5 . TRBV5-5 CASSYREGANQPQHF TGTGCCAGCAGTTACAGGGAAGGGGCCAATCAGCCCCAGCATTTT
. TRBJ1-1 . TRBV11-3 CASSWDTNTEAFF TGTGCCAGCAGCTGGGACACGAACACTGAAGCTTTCTTT
. TRBJ2-5 . TRBV21-1 CASSAGGDRGSNQETQYF TGTGCCAGCAGCGCGGGTGGGGACAGGGGTTCCAACCAAGAGACCCAGTACTTC
. TRBJ2-2 . TRBV29-1 CSGRGGEGTGELFF TGCAGCGGCCGAGGGGGGGAAGGCACCGGGGAGCTGTTTTTT
. TRBJ1-4 . TRBV6-5 CASRQATNEKLFF TGTGCCAGCAGGCAGGCAACTAATGAAAAACTGTTTTTT
. TRBJ2-3 . TRBV5-6 CASSTPDRTDTQYF TGTGCCAGCAGCACTCCCGACAGGACAGATACGCAGTATTTT
. TRBJ2-7 . TRBV25-1 CASTPDRSYEQYF TGTGCCAGCACCCCCGACAGGAGCTACGAGCAGTACTTC
. TRBJ1-1 TRBD1 TRBV28 CASSYADRDLRWTEAFF TGTGCCAGCAGTTATGCTGACAGGGACCTGAGATGGACTGAAGCTTTCTTT
. TRBJ1-2 . TRBV19 CASSMARGTNYGYTF TGTGCCAGTAGTATGGCGAGGGGGACTAACTATGGCTACACCTTC
. TRBJ1-1 . TRBV15 CATSRGGPNTEAFF TGTGCCACCAGCAGAGGGGGCCCCAACACTGAAGCTTTCTTT
. TRBJ2-2 TRBD2 TRBV4-1 CASSQEGTSGSSTGELFF TGCGCCAGCAGCCAAGAAGGGACTAGCGGGAGTAGCACCGGGGAGCTGTTTTTT
. TRBJ1-1 . TRBV6-7 CASTTGGRGTEAFF TGTGCCAGCACCACCGGAGGGCGAGGAACTGAAGCTTTCTTT
once TRBJ2-7 TRBD1 TRBV19 CASSPDRDHEQYF TGTGCCAGTAGTCCGGACAGGGATCACGAGCAGTACTTC
. TRBJ1-1 TRBD1 TRBV12-5 CASGLRQGDRMNTEAFF TGTGCTAGTGGTTTGCGACAGGGCGATCGTATGAACACTGAAGCTTTCTTT
. TRBJ1-1 . TRBV10-3 CAISESSPAGGGEAFF TGTGCCATCAGTGAGTCCTCCCCGGCGGGGGGCGGTGAAGCTTTCTTT
. TRBJ2-1 . TRBV5-1 CASSLGSLSSYNEQFF TGCGCCAGCAGCTTGGGTAGCTTGAGCTCCTACAATGAGCAGTTCTTC
. TRBJ2-3 TRBD2 TRBV5-1 CASSFFTSGTSSTDTQYF TGCGCCAGCAGCTTTTTTACTAGCGGGACTTCTAGCACAGATACGCAGTATTTT
. TRBJ2-6 . TRBV5-4 CASSLRERVRANVLTF TGTGCCAGCAGCTTGCGGGAACGCGTGCGGGCCAACGTCCTGACTTTC
. TRBJ1-1 . TRBV9 CASSANREGMNTEAFF TGTGCCAGCAGCGCGAACCGGGAGGGGATGAACACTGAAGCTTTCTTT
. TRBJ2-3 . TRBV7-9 CASSLWAARQDTQYF TGTGCCAGCAGCCTATGGGCCGCCCGGCAAGATACGCAGTATTTT
. TRBJ2-7 . TRBV4-2 CASSQRGLSYEQYF TGTGCCAGCAGCCAAAGGGGCCTCTCCTACGAGCAGTACTTC
. TRBJ2-7 . TRBV25-1 CASSESRGSYEQYF TGTGCCAGCAGTGAATCTAGAGGGTCCTACGAGCAGTACTTC
. TRBJ1-3 . TRBV7-9 CASSLGGRGPIYF TGTGCCAGCAGCTTAGGGGGTAGAGGGCCCATATATTTT
. TRBJ2-1 TRBD1 TRBV28 CASSTSGTGGVDEQFF TGTGCCAGCAGTACTTCCGGGACAGGGGGTGTTGATGAGCAGTTCTTC
. TRBJ2-1 . TRBV5-1 CASSLIGGINEQFF TGCGCCAGCAGCTTGATAGGGGGTATCAATGAGCAGTTCTTC